This is a list of T cell receptor beta chains from one sample in a study of T cell responses to AZD1222 COVID-19 vaccine. Produced via immunoSEQ multiplex PCR; TCRdb's table is partial and in-frame only. The table shows 75,000 to 95,000 clones, with around 90% occurring only once. The specimen was peripheral blood, collected 28 days after the second AZD1222 dose. The receptors stem from an adult who received the AZD1222 COVID-19 vaccine. CDR3s leave out the opening cysteine and the closing phenylalanine or tryptophan. Some rows have no size entry. The others give once, few or many, or a class for an expanded clone.

v_call,clone_size,cdr3_aa
TRBV6-2/TRBV6-3,NA,ASSYSGTVYGTGELF
TRBV2,NA,ASSEWGGQETQY
TRBV2,few,ASGRYSYNEQF
TRBV9,NA,ASSVEGSGTEAF
TRBV6-5,NA,ASSYSRGTDTQY
TRBV11-2,NA,ASSLFPGQGGTDTQY
TRBV9,once,ASSVGDREGYGYT
TRBV5-6,NA,ASTWDGTANYGYT
TRBV28,NA,ASSPLGTGIYGYT
TRBV6-1,NA,ASSARDGRLTYGYT
TRBV4-1,NA,ASSQGGTGGFYGYT
TRBV10-3,NA,AISEPQLAGYNEQF
TRBV5-1,NA,ASSADTGVGEKLF
TRBV9,NA,ASGLAIFGDTQY